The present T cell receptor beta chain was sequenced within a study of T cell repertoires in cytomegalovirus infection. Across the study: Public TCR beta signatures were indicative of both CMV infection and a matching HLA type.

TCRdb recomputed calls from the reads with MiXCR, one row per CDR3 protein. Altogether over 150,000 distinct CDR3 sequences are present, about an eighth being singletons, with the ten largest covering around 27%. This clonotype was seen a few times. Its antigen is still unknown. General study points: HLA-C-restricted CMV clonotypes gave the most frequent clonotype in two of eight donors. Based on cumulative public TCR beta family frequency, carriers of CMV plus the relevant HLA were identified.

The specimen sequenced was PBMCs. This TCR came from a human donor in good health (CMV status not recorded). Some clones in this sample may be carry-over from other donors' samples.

CDR3 region: CASSYNRARIFTYEQYF. CDR3 sequence (DNA): TGTGCCAGCAGTTATAACAGGGCGCGGATTTTCACCTACGAGCAGTACTTC. V is TRBV6-2 or TRBV6-3 and J is TRBJ2-7; maybe TRBD1 (6 bases). This CDR3 has 17 amino acids. The V end lost 3 bases, the J end lost 2 bases, and 20 bases lay between the germline ends. The V gene's germline CDR1 is MNHEY and CDR2 SVGEGT.